This TCR beta chain was documented in a study of blood T cell repertoires in COVID-19. This CDR3 spans 16 amino acids. Trimming took 4 bases from V and 1 from J, leaving 14 bases between them. The germline gives CDR1 MNHNS, CDR2 SASEGT. The assay was immunoSEQ multiplex PCR, and TCRdb's table has in-frame clones only and misses some. The sample has more than 300,000 clones, more than 75% seen once. Adults between roughly 18 and 89 years of age took part from 20 to 25 US areas. This sequence was found in a woman younger than 30 who had recovered from COVID-19. This rearrangement joins TRBV6-1 to TRBJ1-5; D possibly corresponds to TRBD1 (6 bases). Source material: PBMCs or T cells enriched from blood (not recorded which). CDR3 sequence reads: CASSVTGTPSNQPQHF. As DNA, the CDR3 is TGTGCCAGCAGTGTGACCGGGACACCGAGCAATCAGCCCCAGCATTTT.